This TCR beta chain was captured in a study of beta chain features in type 1 diabetes. At the level of the study: Cell yields, age and gender were similar between patients and healthy donors. The examined sorted cells totaled 110 million or so across samples.

J was trimmed by 2 bases and V by 4 bases; bases with no gene match: 12. This CDR3 contains 18 residues. Germline CDR1 and CDR2: SGHRS and YFSETQ. Overall study findings and caveats: Type 1 diabetes patients showed a moderate but significant shortening of TCRB CDR3s in all four CD4+ subsets.

The single heparinised draw taken from each donor contained approximately 100 mL of blood on average. Sorted populations all had greater than 95% purity. The whole isolated RNA underwent reverse transcription, so sequencing captured expressed TCRB transcripts. Sequencing used immunoSEQ multiplex PCR; TCRdb keeps in-frame clones, though not all of them. Altogether about 160,000 clones are present, around 8.6% being singletons, with the ten largest covering 0.54%. This clone was detected a few times. The target antigen is unknown. The sequencing sample was made of central memory CD4+ T cells from blood. This receptor was identified in a woman between 18 and 30 years old with type 1 diabetes. V usage is TRBV5-1 and J usage is TRBJ2-3, with 11 bases lining up with TRBD2. Written as DNA, the CDR3 is TGCGCCAGCAGCCCAAGAGCGGGGACTAGCGGATACACAGATACGCAGTATTTT. It encodes CASSPRAGTSGYTDTQYF.